This TCR beta chain was captured by sequencing in a study of somatic mutations in cytotoxic T cells in rheumatoid arthritis (dated by TCRdb to 2015 to 2018). A note on the overall study: Right after diagnosis and prior to the start of any treatment, around 30 ml EDTA of peripheral blood was drawn from patients. Patients and controls did not essentially differ in median age, which was nearly identical between the groups. A total of 65 or so rheumatoid arthritis patients and 20 or so healthy controls underwent TCRB deep sequencing. Some T-cell populations stained with V beta antibodies were sorted by flow on a FACSAria II or Sony SH800 to nearly 100% purity, with sorted V beta1+ cells additionally subjected to TCRB sequencing. The study asked whether expanded CD8+ T-cell clones in newly diagnosed, untreated rheumatoid arthritis carry somatic mutations, and used TCRB deep sequencing to characterize clonality. The paper as a whole reports these results and caveats: Rheumatoid arthritis patients and age-matched healthy controls did not significantly differ in CD8+ T-cell clonality. The slight TRBV07 underrepresentation in patients was not adjusted for multiple comparisons. The antigen targets of the expanded CD8+ clones were unknown, and absence from virus-specific databases did not rule out viral specificity. In 8 of 65 patients the largest CD8+ clone exceeded 20% of CD8+ cells, and several identical CD8+ TCRB sequences were shared between blood and synovial fluid. In patients, CD8+ clonality rose with age (Spearman r of about 0.51), which was not the case in healthy controls.

As encoded in the germline V gene, CDR1 is ENHRY while CDR2 is SYGVKD. The CDR3 starts with the cysteine, ends with the phenylalanine, and has 15 residues. Just the 45-base CDR3 DNA is kept, in frame starting at base 1. A distance of 16 bases separates the germline ends of V and J, which lose 8 bases and 2 bases respectively. Genomic DNA underwent TCRB CDR3 sequencing using the immunoSEQ assay. Under the source paper's analysis protocol: Published virus-specific TCRB sequences were compared with patient CD8+ clones larger than 1%, and only a few matches were found. Nothing other than productive TCRB rearrangements was included in the analyses. A clone was defined by a unique TCRB CDR3 sequence, and clonality was computed as a productive clonality index based on Shannon entropy. To calculate repertoire overlap between two samples, the template counts of each clone were considered relative to each sample's total templates. V-gene usage measured by flow cytometry correlated with TCRB sequencing V-gene usage, with a Spearman r of 0.6 to 0.65. TCRdb re-hosts the immuneACCESS table, in-frame sequences only. Its copies lack some clones; in the studies checked, an unresolved V gene accounts for under half of them, and the cause for the rest is not known. From that table come the V and J calls and clone size; the DNA was used to work out D and trimming. Recorded for this sample are about 7,000 clones; about 81% of them occurred a single time. The leading ten clones occupy 15% to 18% of the sample.

In regard to this clone: Its binding antigen is unknown. No base qualities exist here, and no much larger clone lies one base off it.

CD4+ and CD8+ cells were isolated by positive magnetic bead selection on an AutoMACS, and purity was checked by flow cytometry. Clonal expansions were first screened by flow cytometry with a TCR V beta antibody panel, then characterized by TCRB deep sequencing of sorted CD8+ fractions. Ficoll-Paque PLUS density gradient separation was used to isolate peripheral blood mononuclear cells. DNA was extracted from CD4-enriched, CD8-enriched or PBMC samples with Nucleospin Tissue or Tissue XS kits and quantified with a Qubit 2.0 fluorometer. The receptor was isolated from an adult with rheumatoid arthritis. Sample: CD8+ T cells sorted from blood. The chain was built from TRBV10-3 and TRBJ1-5, and perhaps TRBD1 as D gene, on 5 matching bases. The nucleotide sequence reads as follows: TGTGCCATCTCCCAGCGGGGGGATGGCAATCAGCCCCAGCATTTT. This encodes CAISQRGDGNQPQHF.